The rows below give T cell receptor beta chains drawn from one sample of a study of cytomegalovirus exposure and HLA in healthy donors. Clones were sequenced by immunoSEQ multiplex PCR, and TCRdb holds only the in-frame ones, with some missing. The sample shows about 150,000 clones, around three quarters of them seen only once. The source material was PBMCs. The receptors come from a woman aged 40 to 50 in good health and CMV-seronegative. Both conserved end residues are part of each CDR3. D genes are given only for firm matches. Not every row has a clone size; where given, it reads once, few, many or a size class.

size,V,J,D,DNA,CDR3
-,TRBV11-2,TRBJ1-1,-,TGTGCCAGCAGCTTAGTCAGGAACACTGAAGCTTTCTTT,CASSLVRNTEAFF
-,TRBV6-5,TRBJ2-7,TRBD1,TGTGCCAGCAGGTCTCCCGGGACAGGGCCCTACGAGCAGTACTTC,CASRSPGTGPYEQYF
-,TRBV7-6,TRBJ2-2,TRBD2,TGTGCCAGCAGCTTCCCAGCGGGAGAACTATCCGGGGAGCTGTTTTTT,CASSFPAGELSGELFF
-,TRBV11-2,TRBJ2-7,-,TGTGCCAGCAGTAGACTCTCCTCCTACGAGCAGTACTTC,CASSRLSSYEQYF
-,TRBV10-3,TRBJ2-1,TRBD2,TGTGCCATCAGTCCCGGAGCCGGACTAGCGGGGGGTTTTTACAATGAGCAGTTCTTC,CAISPGAGLAGGFYNEQFF
-,TRBV28,TRBJ1-1,TRBD1,TGTGCCAGCAGGACCAGGGGGCTGGGGACTGAAGCTTTCTTT,CASRTRGLGTEAFF
-,TRBV5-1,TRBJ1-3,TRBD1,TGCGCCAGCAGGCCCCCGGGACAGGGAGCTGGAAACACCATATATTTT,CASRPPGQGAGNTIYF
-,TRBV28,TRBJ1-1,-,TGTGCCAGCAGTTTACAGGATACTGAAGCTTTCTTT,CASSLQDTEAFF
-,TRBV6-1,TRBJ2-2,-,TGTGCCAGCAGCGGCACTAGAACGGACACCGGGGAGCTGTTTTTT,CASSGTRTDTGELFF
-,TRBV4-1,TRBJ1-1,-,TGCGCCAGCAGCCAAGTCATCGGTGGAGGGATCACTGAAGCTTTCTTT,CASSQVIGGGITEAFF
-,TRBV6-5,TRBJ2-5,TRBD1,TGTGCCAGCGGGGACAGGGAACCGGAGACCCAGTACTTC,CASGDREPETQYF
once,TRBV6-6,TRBJ2-1,-,TGTGCCAGCAGTTCCTCGAGAAGCAATGAGCAGTTCTTC,CASSSSRSNEQFF
few,TRBV5-5,TRBJ2-7,TRBD2,TGTGCCAGCAGCCGGACTAGCGGAAACATATACGAGCAGTACTTC,CASSRTSGNIYEQYF
-,TRBV5-1,TRBJ1-4,-,TGCGCCAGCAGCCCACAAACCTCAAATGAAAAACTGTTTTTT,CASSPQTSNEKLFF
-,TRBV6-1,TRBJ2-7,TRBD2,TGTGCCAGCAGGGGCGCGGGAGAATCCTACGAGCAGTACTTC,CASRGAGESYEQYF
few,TRBV6-5,TRBJ2-2,-,TGTGCCAGCAGTTACTGGCAGACGAACACCGGGGAGCTGTTTTTT,CASSYWQTNTGELFF
once,TRBV19,TRBJ2-6,-,TGTGCCAGTAGTTCTAGCTCTGGGGCCAACGTCCTGACTTTC,CASSSSSGANVLTF
-,TRBV7-9,TRBJ1-5,TRBD1,TGTGCCAGCAGCACCGCGACAGGGCCCAATCAGCCCCAGCATTTT,CASSTATGPNQPQHF
-,TRBV6-6,TRBJ2-7,TRBD1,TGTGCCAGCAGATCCACGGGACAGGGATCTTACGAGCAGTACTTC,CASRSTGQGSYEQYF
-,TRBV4-1,TRBJ2-5,TRBD2,TGCGCCAGCAGCCAAGAGCCACCGGGACTAGCGAAACAAGAGACCCAGTACTTC,CASSQEPPGLAKQETQYF
-,TRBV28,TRBJ1-6,-,TGTGCCAGCAGTTCACGAGGTGTGGCTGCACCCCTCCACTTT,CASSSRGVAAPLHF
-,TRBV19,TRBJ2-3,TRBD2,TGTGCCAGTAAGGAGCGGGGGCGACACACAGATACGCAGTATTTT,CASKERGRHTDTQYF
-,TRBV5-1,TRBJ1-2,TRBD1,TGCGCCAGCAGCTCCCACAGGGGGCTCAACTATGGCTACACCTTC,CASSSHRGLNYGYTF
-,TRBV5-1,TRBJ2-5,TRBD2,TGCGCCAGCAGCAGGACTAGCGGGGGTGTGAAGACCCAGTACTTC,CASSRTSGGVKTQYF
-,TRBV2,TRBJ2-7,TRBD2,TGTGCCAGCAGAGGACAAGCGGGAGGGCCTGGTGAGCAGTACTTC,CASRGQAGGPGEQYF
-,TRBV5-1,TRBJ2-1,TRBD2,TGCGCCAGCAGCATGTCGGGAGGGCTAGGCAATGAGCAGTTCTTC,CASSMSGGLGNEQFF
-,TRBV28,TRBJ1-2,TRBD1,TGTGCCAGCACCCCAGGGACAGACCACTATGGCTACACCTTC,CASTPGTDHYGYTF
-,TRBV27,TRBJ1-2,TRBD1,TGTGCCAGCAGTTTAAACAGGGGCTACCGCTACACCTTC,CASSLNRGYRYTF
-,TRBV29-1,TRBJ2-5,-,TGCAGCGGGAGGGTAGAGACCCAGTACTTC,CSGRVETQYF
-,TRBV6-1,TRBJ2-7,-,TGTGCCAGCAGTGGATCCATTATATTGACCGGGAAAAACTACGAGCAGTACTTC,CASSGSIILTGKNYEQYF
-,TRBV6-1,TRBJ1-2,TRBD1,TGTGCCAGCGATAGACGACAGGGGATTTTCCATGGCTACACCTTC,CASDRRQGIFHGYTF
-,TRBV11-1,TRBJ2-7,TRBD1,TGTGCCAGCAGCTTGGGAAGGACAGGGGGTTTCTACGAGCAGTACTTC,CASSLGRTGGFYEQYF
-,TRBV11-3,TRBJ1-2,-,TGTGCCAGCAAAACTTCACGACAGACAAACTATGGCTACACCTTC,CASKTSRQTNYGYTF